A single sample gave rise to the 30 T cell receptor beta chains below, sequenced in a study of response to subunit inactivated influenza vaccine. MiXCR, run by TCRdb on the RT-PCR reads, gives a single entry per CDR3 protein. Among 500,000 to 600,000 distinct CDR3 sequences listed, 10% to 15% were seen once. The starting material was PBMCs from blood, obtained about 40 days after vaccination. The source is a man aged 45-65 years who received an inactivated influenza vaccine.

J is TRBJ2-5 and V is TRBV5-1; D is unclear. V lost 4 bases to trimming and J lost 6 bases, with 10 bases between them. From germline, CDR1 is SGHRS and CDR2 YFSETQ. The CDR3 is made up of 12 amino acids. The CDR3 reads CASSHPPKTQYF. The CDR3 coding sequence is TGCGCCAGCAGCCACCCCCCGAAGACCCAGTACTTC.

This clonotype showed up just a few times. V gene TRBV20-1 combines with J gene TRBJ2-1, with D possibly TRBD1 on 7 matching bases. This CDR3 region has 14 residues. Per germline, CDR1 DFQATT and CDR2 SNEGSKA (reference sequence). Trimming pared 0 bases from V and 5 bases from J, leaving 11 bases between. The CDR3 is CSARDARGDNEQFF. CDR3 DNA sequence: TGCAGTGCTAGAGACGCCAGGGGGGACAATGAGCAGTTCTTC.

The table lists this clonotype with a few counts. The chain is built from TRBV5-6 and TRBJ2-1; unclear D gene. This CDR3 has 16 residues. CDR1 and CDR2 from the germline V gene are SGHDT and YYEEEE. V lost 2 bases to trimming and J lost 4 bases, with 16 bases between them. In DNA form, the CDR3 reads TGTGCCAGCAGCTTTAGGCTGTCGGCAGAATACAATGAGCAGTTCTTC. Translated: CASSFRLSAEYNEQFF.

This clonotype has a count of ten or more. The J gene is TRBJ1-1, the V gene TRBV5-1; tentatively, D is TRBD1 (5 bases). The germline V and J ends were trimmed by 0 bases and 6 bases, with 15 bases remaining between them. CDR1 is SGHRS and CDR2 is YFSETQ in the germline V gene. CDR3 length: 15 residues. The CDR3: CASSLGQFGSAEAFF. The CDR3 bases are TGCGCCAGCAGCTTGGGACAGTTCGGGAGCGCTGAAGCTTTCTTT.

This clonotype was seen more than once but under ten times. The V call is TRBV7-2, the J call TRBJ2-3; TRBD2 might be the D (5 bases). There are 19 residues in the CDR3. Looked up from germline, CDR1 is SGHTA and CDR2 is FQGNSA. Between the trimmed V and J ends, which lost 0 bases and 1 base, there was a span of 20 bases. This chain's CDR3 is CASSLALSSWEPRTDTQYF. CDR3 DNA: TGTGCCAGCAGCTTAGCGCTAAGTTCTTGGGAGCCCCGCACAGATACGCAGTATTTT.

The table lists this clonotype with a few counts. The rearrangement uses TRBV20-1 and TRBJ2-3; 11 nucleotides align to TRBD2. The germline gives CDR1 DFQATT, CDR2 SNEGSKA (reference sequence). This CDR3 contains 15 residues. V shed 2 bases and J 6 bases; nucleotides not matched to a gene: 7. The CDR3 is CSARHTSGSPDTQYF. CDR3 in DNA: TGCAGTGCTAGACATACTAGCGGGAGTCCGGATACGCAGTATTTT.

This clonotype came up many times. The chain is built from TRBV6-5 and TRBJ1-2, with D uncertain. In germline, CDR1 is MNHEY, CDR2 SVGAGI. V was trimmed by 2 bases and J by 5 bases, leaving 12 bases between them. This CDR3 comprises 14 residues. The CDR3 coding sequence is TGTGCCAGCAGTTACGCGAGATTGCCTTATGGCTACACCTTC. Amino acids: CASSYARLPYGYTF.

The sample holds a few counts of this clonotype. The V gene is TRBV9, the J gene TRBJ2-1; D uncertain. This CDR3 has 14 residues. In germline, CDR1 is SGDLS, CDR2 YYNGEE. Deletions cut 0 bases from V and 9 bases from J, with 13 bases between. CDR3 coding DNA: TGTGCCAGCAGCGTAGGTGTCGATCGGGTTGAGCAGTTCTTC. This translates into CASSVGVDRVEQFF.

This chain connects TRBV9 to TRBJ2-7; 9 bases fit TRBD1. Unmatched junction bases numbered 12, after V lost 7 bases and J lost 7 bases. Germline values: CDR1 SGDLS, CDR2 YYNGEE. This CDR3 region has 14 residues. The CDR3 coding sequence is TGTGCCAGCTCCTCCGGGACAGGGATCGGAGAGCAGTACTTC. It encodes CASSSGTGIGEQYF.

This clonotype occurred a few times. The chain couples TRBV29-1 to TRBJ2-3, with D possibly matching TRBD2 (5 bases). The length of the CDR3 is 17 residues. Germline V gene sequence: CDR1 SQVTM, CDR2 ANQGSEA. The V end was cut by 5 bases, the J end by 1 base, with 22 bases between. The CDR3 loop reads CSVLGYQASGGTDTQYF. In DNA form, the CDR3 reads TGCAGCGTTCTAGGTTACCAGGCCTCCGGGGGCACAGATACGCAGTATTTT.

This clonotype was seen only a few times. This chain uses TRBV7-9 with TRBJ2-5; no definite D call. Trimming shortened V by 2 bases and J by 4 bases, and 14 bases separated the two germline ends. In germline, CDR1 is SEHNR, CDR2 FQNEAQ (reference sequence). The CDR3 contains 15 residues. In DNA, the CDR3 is TGTGCCAGCAGCTTATTGTCGACAACCGGAGAGACCCAGTACTTC. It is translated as CASSLLSTTGETQYF.

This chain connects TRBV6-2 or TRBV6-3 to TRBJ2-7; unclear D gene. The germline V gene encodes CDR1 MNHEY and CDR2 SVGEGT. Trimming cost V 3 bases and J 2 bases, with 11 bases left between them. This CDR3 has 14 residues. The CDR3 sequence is CASSYGSLPYEQYF. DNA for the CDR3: TGTGCCAGCAGTTATGGAAGTCTCCCCTACGAGCAGTACTTC.

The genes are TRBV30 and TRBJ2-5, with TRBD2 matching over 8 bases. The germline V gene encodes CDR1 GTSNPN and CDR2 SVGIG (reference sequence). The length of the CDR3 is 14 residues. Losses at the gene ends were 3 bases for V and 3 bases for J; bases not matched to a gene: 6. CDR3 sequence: CAWRSRSGEETQYF. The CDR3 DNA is TGTGCCTGGAGATCCCGTAGCGGGGAAGAGACCCAGTACTTC.

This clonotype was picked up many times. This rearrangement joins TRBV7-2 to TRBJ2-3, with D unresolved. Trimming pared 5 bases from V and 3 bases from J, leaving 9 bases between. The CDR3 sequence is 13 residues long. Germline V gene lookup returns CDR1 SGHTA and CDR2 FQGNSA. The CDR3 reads CASSLSITDTQYF. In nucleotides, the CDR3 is TGTGCCAGCAGCCTTAGTATTACAGATACGCAGTATTTT.

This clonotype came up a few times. The CDR3: CASMLWDRDENIQYF. The CDR3, as DNA: TGTGCCAGCATGCTTTGGGACAGGGACGAAAACATTCAGTACTTC. The chain is built from TRBV6-1 and TRBJ2-4; 9 bases fit TRBD1. The junction had 9 bases not matched to a gene; V was cut back by 7 bases and J by 5 bases. The CDR3 extends over 15 amino acids. Germline V gives CDR1 MNHNS, CDR2 SASEGT.

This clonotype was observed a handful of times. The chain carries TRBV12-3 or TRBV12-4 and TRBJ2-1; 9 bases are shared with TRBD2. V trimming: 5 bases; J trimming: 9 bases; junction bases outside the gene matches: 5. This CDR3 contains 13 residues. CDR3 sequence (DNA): TGTGCCAGCAGTCGGGCGGGAGGGGCTGAGCAGTTCTTC. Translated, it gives CASSRAGGAEQFF.

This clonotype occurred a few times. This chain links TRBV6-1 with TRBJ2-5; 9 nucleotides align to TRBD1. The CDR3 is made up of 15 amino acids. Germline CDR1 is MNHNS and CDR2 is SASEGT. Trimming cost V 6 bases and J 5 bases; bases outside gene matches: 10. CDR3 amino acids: CASSQPGTGRETQYF. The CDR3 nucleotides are TGTGCCAGCAGCCAACCCGGGACAGGGAGGGAGACCCAGTACTTC.

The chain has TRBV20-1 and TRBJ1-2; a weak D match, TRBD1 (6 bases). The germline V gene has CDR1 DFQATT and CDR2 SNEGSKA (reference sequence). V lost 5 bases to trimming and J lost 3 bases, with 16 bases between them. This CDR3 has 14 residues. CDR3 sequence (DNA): TGCAGTGCTGGCCGGGGGGGGGCTGACTATGGCTACACCTTC. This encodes CSAGRGGADYGYTF.

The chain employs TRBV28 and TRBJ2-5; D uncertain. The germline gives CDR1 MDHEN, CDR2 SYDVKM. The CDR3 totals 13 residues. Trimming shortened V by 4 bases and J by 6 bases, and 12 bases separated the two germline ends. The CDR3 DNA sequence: TGTGCCAGCAGTTCCCCATTAGGGAAGACCCAGTACTTC. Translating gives CASSSPLGKTQYF.

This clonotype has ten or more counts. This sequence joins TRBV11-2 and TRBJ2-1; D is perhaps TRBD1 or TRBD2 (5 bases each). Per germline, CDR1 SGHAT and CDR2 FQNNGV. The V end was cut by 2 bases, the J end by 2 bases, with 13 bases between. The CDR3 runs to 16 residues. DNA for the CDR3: TGTGCCAGCAGCTTATTGTCGGGACCCCCCTACAATGAGCAGTTCTTC. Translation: CASSLLSGPPYNEQFF.

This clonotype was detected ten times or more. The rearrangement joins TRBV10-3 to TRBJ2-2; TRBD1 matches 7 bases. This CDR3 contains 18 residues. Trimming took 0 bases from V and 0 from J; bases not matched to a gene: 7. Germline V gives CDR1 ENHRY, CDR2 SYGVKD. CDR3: CAISESGMTGTNTGELFF. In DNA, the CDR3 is TGTGCCATCAGTGAGTCTGGGATGACAGGGACGAACACCGGGGAGCTGTTTTTT.

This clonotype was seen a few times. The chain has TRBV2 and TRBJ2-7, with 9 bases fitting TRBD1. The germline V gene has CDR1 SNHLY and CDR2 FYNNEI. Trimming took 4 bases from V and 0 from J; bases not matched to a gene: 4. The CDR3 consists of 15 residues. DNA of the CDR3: TGTGCCAGCAGTGCGGGACAGGGAGTCTCCTACGAGCAGTACTTC. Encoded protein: CASSAGQGVSYEQYF.

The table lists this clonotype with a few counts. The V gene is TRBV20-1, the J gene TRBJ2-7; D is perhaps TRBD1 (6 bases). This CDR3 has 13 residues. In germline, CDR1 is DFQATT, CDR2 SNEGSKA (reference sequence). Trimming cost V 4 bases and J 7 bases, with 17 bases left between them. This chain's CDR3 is CSANPGMRGEQYF. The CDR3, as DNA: TGCAGTGCTAACCCCGGGATGAGGGGGGAGCAGTACTTC.

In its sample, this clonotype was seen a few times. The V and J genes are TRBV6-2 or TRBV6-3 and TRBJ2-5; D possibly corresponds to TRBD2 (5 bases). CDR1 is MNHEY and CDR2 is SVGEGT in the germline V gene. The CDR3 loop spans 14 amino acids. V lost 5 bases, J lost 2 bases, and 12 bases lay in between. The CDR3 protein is CASSSKRRQETQYF. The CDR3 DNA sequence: TGTGCCAGCAGTAGCAAGCGGCGGCAAGAGACCCAGTACTTC.

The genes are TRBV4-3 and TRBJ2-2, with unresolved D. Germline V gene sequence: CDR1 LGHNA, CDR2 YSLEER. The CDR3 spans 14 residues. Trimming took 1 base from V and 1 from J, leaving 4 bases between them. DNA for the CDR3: TGCGCCAGCAGCCAAGTAGAGAACACCGGGGAGCTGTTTTTT. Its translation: CASSQVENTGELFF.

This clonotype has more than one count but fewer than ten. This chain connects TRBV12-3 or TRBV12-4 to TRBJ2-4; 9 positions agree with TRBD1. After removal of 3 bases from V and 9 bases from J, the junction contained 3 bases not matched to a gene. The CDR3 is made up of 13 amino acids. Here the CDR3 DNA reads TGTGCCAGCAGTTTTGGGACAGGGACCATTCAGTACTTC. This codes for CASSFGTGTIQYF.

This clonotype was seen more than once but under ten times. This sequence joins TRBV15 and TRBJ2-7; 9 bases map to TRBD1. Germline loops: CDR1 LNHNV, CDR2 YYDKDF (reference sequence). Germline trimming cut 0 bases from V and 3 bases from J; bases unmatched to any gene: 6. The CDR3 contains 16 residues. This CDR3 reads CATSRDLPGQGYEQYF. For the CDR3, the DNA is TGTGCCACCAGCAGAGATTTACCGGGACAGGGCTACGAGCAGTACTTC.

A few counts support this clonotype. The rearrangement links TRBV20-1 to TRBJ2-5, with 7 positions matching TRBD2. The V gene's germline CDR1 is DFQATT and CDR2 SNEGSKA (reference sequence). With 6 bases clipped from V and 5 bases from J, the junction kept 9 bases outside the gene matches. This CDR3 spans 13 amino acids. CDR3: CSAIAGIGETQYF. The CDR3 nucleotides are TGCAGTGCAATAGCGGGTATTGGGGAGACCCAGTACTTC.

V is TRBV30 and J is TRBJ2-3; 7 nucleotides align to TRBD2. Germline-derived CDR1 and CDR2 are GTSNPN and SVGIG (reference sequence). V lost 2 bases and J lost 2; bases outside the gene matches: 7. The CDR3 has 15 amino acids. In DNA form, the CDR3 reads TGTGCCTGGAGTAATGTCGAGCGGGACACAGATACGCAGTATTTT. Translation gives CAWSNVERDTDTQYF.

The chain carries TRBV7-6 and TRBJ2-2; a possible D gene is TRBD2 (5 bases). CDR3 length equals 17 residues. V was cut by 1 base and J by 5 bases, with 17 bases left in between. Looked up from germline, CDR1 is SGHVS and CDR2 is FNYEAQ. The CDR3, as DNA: TGTGCCAGCAGCTTAGTAAACGGGATAGGAGGAACCGGGGAGCTGTTTTTT. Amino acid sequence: CASSLVNGIGGTGELFF.